Listed below are T cell receptor beta chains from one sample, sequenced in a study of tumor-infiltrating T cells and Merkel cell polyomavirus. TCRdb's copy holds only in-frame clones and misses some; the assay was immunoSEQ multiplex PCR. The sample has more than 800 clones, roughly 91% seen once. The sequenced sample consisted of lymph node tissue. The source is a woman aged 70-85 years with Merkel cell carcinoma. CDR3s include the opening cysteine and the closing phenylalanine or tryptophan. Fields, in order: V gene, J gene, D gene, clone size, CDR3 DNA, CDR3 protein. A D gene is named only where the DNA matches it firmly. Some rows have no size entry. The others give once, few or many, or a class for an expanded clone.

v_call: TRBV7-2
j_call: TRBJ1-1
d_call: .
clone_size: once
cdr3_nt: TGTGCCAGCAGCTTTCAGGGGAACACTGAAGCTTTCTTT
cdr3_aa: CASSFQGNTEAFF

v_call: TRBV7-2
j_call: TRBJ2-3
d_call: TRBD2
clone_size: .
cdr3_nt: TGTGCCAGCAGCGTCCTGCCGGGACTAGCGGGGGATACGCAGTATTTT
cdr3_aa: CASSVLPGLAGDTQYF

v_call: TRBV9
j_call: TRBJ2-3
d_call: TRBD2
clone_size: .
cdr3_nt: TGTGCCAGCAGCGTCTCATCGAGCGGGGAGGGTCAAACGCAGTATTTT
cdr3_aa: CASSVSSSGEGQTQYF

v_call: TRBV6-5
j_call: TRBJ2-1
d_call: .
clone_size: .
cdr3_nt: TGTGCCAGCAGTTACTCAAATCTGCCCGGGGGCAATGAGCAGTTCTTC
cdr3_aa: CASSYSNLPGGNEQFF

v_call: TRBV6-1
j_call: TRBJ2-2
d_call: TRBD2
clone_size: .
cdr3_nt: TGTGCCAGCAGTCAAGGACTAGCGGGGGGATGGTTTGGCGGGGAGCTGTTTTTT
cdr3_aa: CASSQGLAGGWFGGELFF

v_call: TRBV2
j_call: TRBJ2-3
d_call: .
clone_size: .
cdr3_nt: TGTGCCAGCACAAGGGGATTAACAGATACGCAGTATTTT
cdr3_aa: CASTRGLTDTQYF

v_call: TRBV19
j_call: TRBJ1-2
d_call: .
clone_size: once
cdr3_nt: TGTGCCAGTAGTATCTCCGTTGGGGGGAACTATGGCTACACCTTC
cdr3_aa: CASSISVGGNYGYTF

v_call: TRBV10-3
j_call: TRBJ2-1
d_call: TRBD2
clone_size: .
cdr3_nt: TGTGCCATCAGTCCCGGGACTAGCGGAACTGAGCAGTTCTTC
cdr3_aa: CAISPGTSGTEQFF

v_call: TRBV4-3
j_call: TRBJ2-6
d_call: .
clone_size: .
cdr3_nt: TGCGCCAGCAGGGCAGTTGGGGCCAACGTCCTGACTTTC
cdr3_aa: CASRAVGANVLTF

v_call: TRBV4-1
j_call: TRBJ2-7
d_call: .
clone_size: .
cdr3_nt: TGCGCCAGCAGCCCCGTAGTTCGGTCATCCTACGAGCAGTACTTC
cdr3_aa: CASSPVVRSSYEQYF

v_call: TRBV6-6
j_call: TRBJ2-1
d_call: .
clone_size: .
cdr3_nt: TGTGCCAGCAGTTCCTTGAATGAGCAGTTCTTC
cdr3_aa: CASSSLNEQFF

v_call: TRBV6-5
j_call: TRBJ1-5
d_call: .
clone_size: .
cdr3_nt: TGTGCCAGCAGCCTGGAACAAAGGACAGATACGCAGCATTTT
cdr3_aa: CASSLEQRTDTQHF

v_call: TRBV29-1
j_call: TRBJ1-1
d_call: .
clone_size: .
cdr3_nt: TGCAGCACTGGGGTAGGGACTTTTATGAACACTGAAGCTTTCTTT
cdr3_aa: CSTGVGTFMNTEAFF

v_call: TRBV6-1
j_call: TRBJ2-3
d_call: TRBD2
clone_size: .
cdr3_nt: TGTGCCAAACTAGCGGACGGCACAGATACGCAGTATTTT
cdr3_aa: CAKLADGTDTQYF

v_call: TRBV7-3
j_call: TRBJ2-7
d_call: TRBD1
clone_size: .
cdr3_nt: TGTGCCAGCAGCTCTGGGACAGGCGCGGGGGAGCAGTACTTC
cdr3_aa: CASSSGTGAGEQYF

v_call: TRBV9
j_call: TRBJ2-1
d_call: TRBD2
clone_size: once
cdr3_nt: TGTGCCAGCAGCATCTCGGGACTAGCGGGGGGGAAATCCTACAATGAGCAGTTCTTC
cdr3_aa: CASSISGLAGGKSYNEQFF

v_call: TRBV19
j_call: TRBJ2-2
d_call: .
clone_size: .
cdr3_nt: TGTGCCAGTAGTATAGATGGGGGACTCTCCCACGGGGAGCTGTTTTTT
cdr3_aa: CASSIDGGLSHGELFF

v_call: TRBV13
j_call: TRBJ2-1
d_call: .
clone_size: once
cdr3_nt: TGTGCCAGCAGCTTAGGCGCGGGAAATGAGCAGTTCTTC
cdr3_aa: CASSLGAGNEQFF

v_call: TRBV7-2
j_call: TRBJ1-5
d_call: .
clone_size: .
cdr3_nt: TGTGCCAGCAGCTTAGCCAGAAGCAATCAGCCCCAGCATTTT
cdr3_aa: CASSLARSNQPQHF

v_call: TRBV30
j_call: TRBJ2-1
d_call: .
clone_size: .
cdr3_nt: TGTGCCTGGAGTGAAACCCAGGGCACCCGCAATGAGCAGTTCTTC
cdr3_aa: CAWSETQGTRNEQFF

v_call: TRBV7-9
j_call: TRBJ2-2
d_call: .
clone_size: .
cdr3_nt: TGTGCCAAGGGGCGGGGGAACACCGGGGAGCTGTTTTTT
cdr3_aa: CAKGRGNTGELFF

v_call: TRBV7-2
j_call: TRBJ2-5
d_call: .
clone_size: .
cdr3_nt: TGTGCCAGCAGCTCCCCAAACCAAGAGACCCAGTACTTC
cdr3_aa: CASSSPNQETQYF

v_call: TRBV7-9
j_call: TRBJ1-2
d_call: .
clone_size: .
cdr3_nt: TGTGCCAGCAGCTTACAGGCGCCCTATGGCTACACCTTC
cdr3_aa: CASSLQAPYGYTF

v_call: TRBV9
j_call: TRBJ2-3
d_call: .
clone_size: .
cdr3_nt: TGTGCCAGCAGCGTAGACTTTCGGGATACGCAGTATTTT
cdr3_aa: CASSVDFRDTQYF

v_call: TRBV7-9
j_call: TRBJ2-3
d_call: TRBD1
clone_size: .
cdr3_nt: TGTGCCAGCAGCCCCAGAGGGGGCGAGTTGAACACGCAGTATTTT
cdr3_aa: CASSPRGGELNTQYF

v_call: TRBV21-1
j_call: TRBJ1-5
d_call: .
clone_size: .
cdr3_nt: TGCGCCAGCAGCCTGGAGTTAGCTACTTGGCATCATCAGCCCCAGCATTTT
cdr3_aa: CASSLELATWHHQPQHF

v_call: TRBV11-3
j_call: TRBJ2-3
d_call: TRBD2
clone_size: .
cdr3_nt: TGTGCCAGCAGCGCCATAGTGGGGACTAGCATAGATACGCAGTATTTT
cdr3_aa: CASSAIVGTSIDTQYF

v_call: TRBV9
j_call: TRBJ1-2
d_call: .
clone_size: .
cdr3_nt: TGTGCCAGCAGCGTAGAGGCGGTCAGGGTATTTTCTGGCTACACCTTC
cdr3_aa: CASSVEAVRVFSGYTF

v_call: TRBV6-5
j_call: TRBJ2-1
d_call: TRBD2
clone_size: .
cdr3_nt: TGTGCCAGCCGACTAACTAGCGGGGGCTACAATGAGCAGTTCTTC
cdr3_aa: CASRLTSGGYNEQFF

v_call: TRBV30
j_call: TRBJ1-6
d_call: TRBD1
clone_size: .
cdr3_nt: TGTGCCTGGAGTCTACCTGACAGGGGGATCGAATCACCCCTCCACTTT
cdr3_aa: CAWSLPDRGIESPLHF

v_call: TRBV4-1
j_call: TRBJ1-4
d_call: .
clone_size: .
cdr3_nt: TGCGCCAGCAAAGGAGAAGTAGCTAATGAAAAACTGTTTTTT
cdr3_aa: CASKGEVANEKLFF

v_call: TRBV25-1
j_call: TRBJ2-4
d_call: .
clone_size: .
cdr3_nt: TGTGCCAGCAGTGGGGGACACGAGAATCAGTACTTC
cdr3_aa: CASSGGHENQYF